This entry is about one TCR beta chain. This clone was counted only a few times. It has no known antigen specificity. Per-nucleotide qualities are absent, and no much larger clonotype sits a single base away. V is shortened by 0 bases, J by 5 bases, and the region joining them spans 13 bases. The CDR3, cysteine through phenylalanine, is 15 amino acids long. Left in the record is the CDR3 DNA by itself, 45 bases read in frame from the first base. The germline V gene specifies LGHNA as CDR1 and YNFKEQ as CDR2. The time point label of this sample denotes: approximately 25 months on ibrutinib. For TCR beta library preparation, approximately 2 micrograms of genomic DNA were extracted from the cryopreserved PBMCs. Longitudinal blood samples from CLL patients on ibrutinib monotherapy were analyzed using high-throughput TCR beta sequencing. The patients took part in an open-label, single-center phase 2 trial of ibrutinib monotherapy.

The data were obtained in a study of cytotoxic CD8 clonotypes in ibrutinib-treated CLL (dated by TCRdb to 2020 to 2023). Turning to the overall study: In this cohort, around 15 patients were treatment-naive and approximately 10 were relapsed/refractory, while around 18 had unmutated IGHV. Responses were partial in some 24 patients and complete in 2; after median around 68 months follow-up, around 15 stayed in remission and around 12 progressed. Samples at response were collected after a median of about 12 months of treatment, with a range of about 6 to 36 months. On average, each sample yielded around 230,000 productive templates and tens of thousands of productive rearrangements. Of the approximately 87 people in the trial, some 28 had longitudinal samples available. Cryopreserved peripheral blood mononuclear cells were collected at three points: before therapy, at response, and at either sustained remission or disease progression. Every remission and progressive disease sample was obtained while ibrutinib was still being received by the patients. Findings and caveats that apply to the study as a whole: An increase in clonality was observed at ibrutinib response, with clonality remaining stable during sustained remission and falling back toward baseline at progression. Public clonotypes were rare and either shrank or stayed stable during treatment, and the rise in clonality at ibrutinib response reflected expansion of private clonotypes. At baseline, clonality was higher than in age-matched healthy donors and showed a strong correlation with circulating CD8+ T-cell counts. Sampling times were not matched between patients in sustained remission and patients whose disease was progressing, and lymph node repertoires were not examined.

The goal of deep resolution MiSeq sequencing was a depth between 1 in 1 million and 1 in 200,000 T cells, and coverage averaged 10x per clonotype. TCR beta libraries were generated with the immunoSEQ hsTCRB Kit. The authors' pipeline ran thus. The data were analyzed with ImmunoSEQ Analyzer and ImmunoSEQ Data Assistant, and V, D and J gene assignments followed IMGT definitions. Clonality, which ranges from 0 to 1, was calculated by subtracting the normalized Shannon entropy of productive rearrangement frequencies from one. Public clonotype analysis was restricted to overrepresented clonotypes comprising at least 0.05% of each patient's repertoire. Roughly 13 repertoires from age-matched healthy donors, obtained from immuneACCESS, served as clonality controls. TCRdb stores this immuneACCESS table with in-frame sequences only. Part of the clones is absent; in the studies checked, under half of the shortfall reflects unresolved V genes, and no reason is known for the rest. For V, J and clone size, that table is used; D and trimming come from the DNA. The sample contains about 160,000 clones, about 84% of them found a single time. Over 4.5% of the sample rests with the top ten.

The sequences come from PBMCs, collected after 24 months of ibrutinib treatment. This clonotype was obtained from a human donor with chronic lymphocytic leukemia. The chain joins TRBV4-2 to TRBJ1-2, with TRBD1 tentatively as D gene (5 bases match). For the CDR3, the sequence is CASSQDPAGGYGYTF. The DNA sequence follows: TGTGCCAGCAGCCAAGATCCCGCGGGGGGATATGGCTACACCTTC.